Many counts were recorded for the clone carrying this TCR beta chain. There are 14 residues in the CDR3. Germline V CDR1 and CDR2: MDHEN, SYDVKM. The V gene lost 6 bases and the J gene lost 4 bases, with 10 bases spanning the gap. The sample comes from a study of T cells in Graves' hyperthyroidism and ophthalmopathy. On the study more broadly: Upon initial diagnosis and before any treatment, peripheral blood was collected.

Regions amplified from RNA transcripts were the TCR beta CDR3 regions. First-round RT-PCR of the TCR CDR3 relied on the HTBI primer set. TCRdb redid the calling of the multiplex PCR reads with MiXCR, one entry per CDR3 protein. Among around 600,000 distinct CDR3 sequences, roughly 15% were seen once, and the ten largest hold approximately 13%. The PBMCs had their origin in less than 13 ml of fresh peripheral blood. Sequencing used blood. This TCR derives from a woman in her forties or fifties with Graves' ophthalmopathy. This rearrangement joins TRBV28 to TRBJ2-6; a possible D gene is TRBD2 (5 bases). The CDR3 sequence: CASRPGLGANVLTF. The CDR3 nucleotides are TGTGCCAGCAGGCCGGGGTTGGGGGCCAACGTCCTGACTTTC.